The 19 T cell receptor beta chains below come from one sample, sequenced in a study of blood T cell repertoires in COVID-19. Generated by immunoSEQ multiplex PCR, the TCRdb table keeps only in-frame clones and is missing some. The sample records 140,000 to 150,000 clones, around 72% being singletons. The sample taken for sequencing was peripheral blood. The receptors originated from a woman aged 60-70 years with acute or convalescent COVID-19.

The rearrangement joins TRBV7-2 to TRBJ1-5; D not resolved. The V end lost 2 bases, the J end lost 3 bases, and 11 bases lay between the germline ends. Germline values: CDR1 SGHTA, CDR2 FQGNSA. The CDR3 extends over 15 amino acids. The CDR3 nucleotides are TGTGCCAGCAGCTTACTACGGGGTCTCAATCAGCCCCAGCATTTT. Protein: CASSLLRGLNQPQHF.

The chain employs TRBV20-1 and TRBJ2-3, with D unclear. The CDR3 length is 11 residues. Germline V gene data show CDR1 as DFQATT and CDR2 as SNEGSKA (reference sequence). The chain's CDR3 is CGTSEVDTQYF. CDR3 coding DNA: TGCGGAACATCAGAGGTTGATACGCAGTATTTT.

This clone is a singleton in its sample. The rearrangement uses TRBV6-4 and TRBJ2-1; D is possibly TRBD1 (5 bases). Germline V gene data show CDR1 as MRHNA and CDR2 as SNTAGT. Deletions cut 4 bases from V and 12 bases from J, with 13 bases between. The CDR3 is 12 amino acids. The CDR3 is CASSAPTGRQFF. CDR3 DNA sequence: TGTGCCAGCAGTGCCCCCACAGGTCGGCAGTTCTTC.

J is TRBJ2-3 and V is TRBV10-3; D is uncertain. The CDR3 contains 13 residues. CDR1 and CDR2 from the germline V gene are ENHRY and SYGVKD. Trimming took 4 bases from V and 4 from J, leaving 9 bases between them. The CDR3 protein is CAISVVSADTQYF. In DNA form, the CDR3 reads TGTGCCATCAGTGTTGTGAGCGCAGATACGCAGTATTTT.

J is TRBJ2-7 and V is TRBV10-2; possibly TRBD2 for D (6 bases). The CDR3 spans 13 residues. In germline, CDR1 is WSHSY, CDR2 SAAADI. The V gene lost 5 bases and the J gene lost 3 bases, with 11 bases spanning the gap. The CDR3 coding sequence is TGCGCCAGCAGTCCCCTAGCGCGCTACGAGCAGTACTTC. Translation gives CASSPLARYEQYF.

The chain combines TRBV4-1 with TRBJ2-1; 13 bases align to TRBD2. V lost 4 bases and J lost 5; bases outside the gene matches: 5. The CDR3 runs to 16 residues. CDR1 MGHRA and CDR2 YSYEKL come from the germline V gene. In nucleotides, the CDR3 is TGCGCCAGCAGCCTAAGGACTAGCGGGAGTCACAATGAGCAGTTCTTC. This translates into CASSLRTSGSHNEQFF.

The chain has TRBV11-2 and TRBJ1-2; 7 nucleotides line up with TRBD1. CDR3 length: 14 residues. The germline CDR1 and CDR2 sequences are SGHAT and FQNNGV. Trimming at V came to 6 bases and at J to 4 bases, leaving 8 bases not matched to a gene. The CDR3 region has the DNA TGTGCCAGCAGGGACTTACAGGGGTCCTATGGCTACACCTTC. Its translation is CASRDLQGSYGYTF.

The rearrangement joins TRBV30 to TRBJ1-3, with 10 bases fitting TRBD1. Looked up from germline, CDR1 is GTSNPN and CDR2 is SVGIG (reference sequence). J gave up 3 bases and V 5 bases, and 10 bases lay outside the gene matches. The CDR3 covers 16 residues. The CDR3 sequence: CAWWKPGQGFGNTIYF. The CDR3 coding sequence is TGTGCCTGGTGGAAACCGGGACAGGGGTTTGGAAACACCATATATTTT.

J is TRBJ1-6 and V is TRBV3-1 (or the pseudogene TRBV3-2); 11 positions agree with TRBD1. The CDR3 consists of 16 residues. V was clipped by 3 bases and J by 7 bases; unmatched bases: 5. In germline, CDR1 is LGHDT, CDR2 YNNKEL (reference sequence). The CDR3 DNA reads as TGTGCCAGCAGCCAGGCCGGGACAGGGGGAAATTCACCCCTCCACTTT. Translation: CASSQAGTGGNSPLHF.

The V call is TRBV2, the J call TRBJ2-7; the match to TRBD1 covers 8 bases. Unmatched junction bases numbered 8, after V lost 6 bases and J lost 4 bases. Germline values: CDR1 SNHLY, CDR2 FYNNEI. There are 14 residues in the CDR3. The CDR3 DNA reads as TGTGCCAGCAGCCTACCCGGGACAGGTTACGAGCAGTACTTC. It specifies CASSLPGTGYEQYF.

The chain combines TRBV4-2 with TRBJ2-7; the match to TRBD2 covers 7 bases. Unmatched junction bases numbered 5, after V lost 0 bases and J lost 3 bases. Germline V gene data show CDR1 as LGHNA and CDR2 as YNFKEQ. The CDR3 sequence is 15 residues long. CDR3 protein: CASSQDLGLNYEQYF. For the CDR3, the DNA is TGTGCCAGCAGCCAAGATCTGGGACTAAACTACGAGCAGTACTTC.

The chain links TRBV5-1 to TRBJ2-1; 13 positions match TRBD2. Germline CDR1 SGHRS, CDR2 YFSETQ. The V gene end was trimmed by 4 bases and the J gene end by 5 bases; junction bases not matched to a gene: 9. CDR3 length: 17 amino acids. The CDR3 is CASSQRTSGRRDNEQFF. The CDR3 DNA reads TGCGCCAGCAGCCAGAGGACTAGCGGGAGACGCGACAATGAGCAGTTCTTC.

The genes are TRBV9 and TRBJ2-5; D gene ambiguous. V gave up 0 bases and J gave up 6 bases, with 9 bases separating them. Germline assignment: CDR1 SGDLS and CDR2 YYNGEE. The CDR3 contains 13 residues. The CDR3 nucleotides are TGTGCCAGCAGCGTAGATCAACACCAGACCCAGTACTTC. It encodes CASSVDQHQTQYF.

In this sample, this clone turned up a few times. The genes are TRBV7-9 and TRBJ1-6; 7 nucleotides align to TRBD1. The CDR3 extends over 14 amino acids. The ends lost 4 bases at V and 11 bases at J; junction bases unmatched: 8. Looked up from germline, CDR1 is SEHNR and CDR2 is FQNEAQ (reference sequence). The CDR3 loop is CASSSQGPSTPLHF. The CDR3, as DNA: TGTGCCAGCAGCTCACAGGGGCCATCCACACCCCTCCACTTT.

This chain links TRBV3-1 (or the pseudogene TRBV3-2) with TRBJ2-5; D might be TRBD2 (5 bases). The germline V and J ends were trimmed by 0 bases and 6 bases, with 14 bases remaining between them. The CDR3 is made up of 15 amino acids. In germline, CDR1 is LGHDT, CDR2 YNNKEL (reference sequence). The CDR3 loop is CASSQDRGAIQTQYF. CDR3 bases: TGTGCCAGCAGCCAAGATCGGGGTGCTATCCAGACCCAGTACTTC.

The chain has TRBV11-3 and TRBJ1-2; 9 nucleotides agree with TRBD1. The length of the CDR3 is 17 residues. The junction had 7 bases not matched to a gene; V was cut back by 2 bases and J by 0 bases. Germline CDR1 is SGHNT and CDR2 is YENEEA. CDR3 amino acids: CASSLTGGESTNYGYTF. CDR3 bases: TGTGCCAGCAGCTTAACAGGGGGCGAATCGACTAACTATGGCTACACCTTC. Drawing the rest from reference TRBV11-3 and TRBJ1-2, the complete variable domain is EAGVVQSPRYKIIEKKQPVAFWCNPISGHNTLYWYLQNLGQGPELLIRYENEEAVDDSQLPKDRFSAERLKGVDSTLKIQPAELGDSAVYLCASSLTGGESTNYGYTFGSGTRLTVV.

The rearrangement uses TRBV12-3 or TRBV12-4 and TRBJ2-7; a possible D gene is TRBD2 (6 bases). The CDR3 length is 13 residues. V shed 1 base and J shed 6 bases, with 10 bases lying between them. CDR3 nucleotide sequence: TGTGCCAGCAGTTTAGGCGGGACGGTCGAGCAGTACTTC. Its protein is CASSLGGTVEQYF.

This clone was observed a handful of times. The V and J genes are TRBV6-4 and TRBJ2-3; D might be TRBD1 (6 bases). The V and J ends lost 6 bases and 4 bases respectively, with 11 bases between them. CDR3 length: 13 amino acids. Germline loops: CDR1 MRHNA, CDR2 SNTAGT. The CDR3: CASSLDSADTQYF. The CDR3 nucleotides are TGTGCCAGCAGCCTGGACAGCGCAGATACGCAGTATTTT.

This sequence joins TRBV3-1 (or the pseudogene TRBV3-2) and TRBJ2-7, with no clear D. This CDR3 contains 12 residues. The V gene lost 5 bases and the J gene lost 4 bases, with 9 bases spanning the gap. In germline, CDR1 is LGHDT, CDR2 YNNKEL (reference sequence). CDR3 protein: CASSRHLYEQYF. CDR3 sequence (DNA): TGTGCCAGCAGCAGACATTTGTACGAGCAGTACTTC.